This entry lists 25 T cell receptor beta chains sequenced from one sample in a study of shared clonotypes between healthy human individuals. TCRdb's copy holds only in-frame clones and misses some; the assay was immunoSEQ multiplex PCR. Of a few million clones listed, over 90% are singletons. The sample was naive CD4+ T cells from PBMCs. Subset given: CD45RA+ positively selected. The receptors come from a man between 18 and 29 years old in good health. Some clones in this sample may be carry-over from other donors' samples.

This chain links TRBV2 with TRBJ2-1, with 10 positions matching TRBD2. Trimming at V came to 4 bases and at J to 4 bases, leaving 16 bases not matched to a gene. The CDR3 is 19 amino acids. CDR1 is SNHLY, CDR2 FYNNEI, per germline. CDR3 sequence: CASSGPSQGPSGRYNEQFF. The CDR3 DNA reads as TGTGCCAGCAGTGGTCCTTCCCAGGGGCCTAGCGGGAGATACAATGAGCAGTTCTTC. Full variable domain (missing parts from reference TRBV2 and TRBJ2-1): EPEVTQTPSHQVTQMGQEVILRCVPISNHLYFYWYRQILGQKVEFLVSFYNNEISEKSEIFDDQFSVERPDGSNFTLKIRSTKLEDSAMYFCASSGPSQGPSGRYNEQFFGPGTRLTVL.

This clone was detected only a few times. This rearrangement joins TRBV2 to TRBJ1-1, with a tentative D call TRBD1 (5 bases). The CDR3 spans 12 residues. The ends were cut back, 7 bases at V and 3 bases at J, with 9 bases in the middle. Germline CDR1 reads SNHLY; CDR2 reads FYNNEI. CDR3: CASKGEYTEAFF. For the CDR3, the DNA is TGTGCCAGCAAAGGGGAGTACACTGAAGCTTTCTTT. Variable domain in full (rest from reference TRBV2 and TRBJ1-1): EPEVTQTPSHQVTQMGQEVILRCVPISNHLYFYWYRQILGQKVEFLVSFYNNEISEKSEIFDDQFSVERPDGSNFTLKIRSTKLEDSAMYFCASKGEYTEAFFGQGTRLTVV.

V usage is TRBV28 and J usage is TRBJ1-2; 7 bases match TRBD1. From germline, CDR1 is MDHEN and CDR2 SYDVKM. V dropped 1 base and J dropped 4; count of bases not matched to a gene: 3. The CDR3 contains 14 residues. CDR3 sequence: CASSLYRGSYGYTF. The DNA for the CDR3 is TGTGCCAGCAGTTTATACAGGGGTAGCTATGGCTACACCTTC.

This chain's CDR3 is CASSADVQPQHF. The CDR3 DNA sequence: TGTGCCAGCAGCGCGGATGTTCAGCCCCAGCATTTT. V is TRBV7-9 and J is TRBJ1-5, with D hard to call. V was clipped by 5 bases and J by 6 bases, with 8 bases between them. The CDR3 loop spans 12 amino acids. Germline CDR1 and CDR2: SEHNR and FQNEAQ (reference sequence).

This chain links TRBV18 with TRBJ1-2; D gene uncertain. V was pared by 1 base and J by 7 bases, with 16 bases between. CDR3 length: 15 amino acids. The germline gives CDR1 KGHSH, CDR2 LQKENI. The CDR3 reads CASSPLHRESLGYTF. CDR3 sequence (DNA): TGTGCCAGCTCACCACTGCATCGGGAGTCTCTTGGCTACACCTTC.

CDR3 coding DNA: TGTGCCAGCAGCACCGGACAGGGCGAGGAGCAGTACTTC. Its protein is CASSTGQGEEQYF. The V gene is TRBV7-2, the J gene TRBJ2-7; 8 nucleotides line up with TRBD1. The germline V gene has CDR1 SGHTA and CDR2 FQGNSA. The CDR3 extends over 13 amino acids. V lost 5 bases to trimming and J lost 7 bases; unmatched junction nucleotides: 7.

This chain joins TRBV7-9 and TRBJ2-5; no definite D call. Trimming cost V 4 bases and J 2 bases, with 17 bases left between them. Per the germline V gene, CDR1 is SEHNR and CDR2 is FQNEAQ (reference sequence). The CDR3 contains 16 residues. CDR3 DNA sequence: TGTGCCAGCAGCTCTATGGCGGTGACCAGTCAAGAGACCCAGTACTTC. Translated, it gives CASSSMAVTSQETQYF.

The chain uses TRBV6-1 and TRBJ2-7; D unresolved. The germline gives CDR1 MNHNS, CDR2 SASEGT. The CDR3 runs 15 residues. V dropped 6 bases and J dropped 2 bases, with 17 bases sitting between them. The CDR3: CASSANPGLTYEQYF. In nucleotides, the CDR3 is TGTGCCAGCAGCGCTAACCCGGGTCTAACCTACGAGCAGTACTTC.

The chain uses TRBV7-2 and TRBJ2-5; no definite D call. CDR3 size: 13 residues. V was shortened by 1 base and J by 9 bases, with 12 bases between the two germline ends. The germline CDR1 and CDR2 sequences are SGHTA and FQGNSA. CDR3 nucleotides: TGTGCCAGCAGCTTAGTCGTAGCTAGGCCCCAGTACTTC. Translation gives CASSLVVARPQYF.

This sequence joins TRBV7-3 and TRBJ1-2; D is uncertain. The V and J ends lost 5 bases and 7 bases respectively, with 14 bases between them. CDR1 and CDR2 (germline): SGHTA, FQGTGA. There are 13 residues in the CDR3. This CDR3 is CASSPRGLGGYTF. In DNA, the CDR3 is TGTGCCAGCAGCCCAAGAGGGCTCGGTGGCTACACCTTC.

CDR3 sequence (DNA): TGTGCCACCAGCAGAGATCTGGCAGGCACCATATATTTT. This encodes CATSRDLAGTIYF. The V and J genes are TRBV15 and TRBJ1-3; D is unresolved. The germline gives CDR1 LNHNV, CDR2 YYDKDF (reference sequence). V lost 0 bases, J lost 9 bases, and 9 bases lay in between. The CDR3 loop spans 13 amino acids.

This chain links TRBV11-2 with TRBJ2-7; TRBD2 matches at 8 bases. CDR1 and CDR2 from the germline V gene are SGHAT and FQNNGV. This CDR3 is 14 amino acids long. The ends lost 0 bases at V and 5 bases at J; junction bases unmatched: 3. The CDR3 nucleotides read TGTGCCAGCAGCTTAGACGGGGGGGAGGACGAGCAGTACTTC. The encoded protein is CASSLDGGEDEQYF.

Comments on this clone: In the same sample, other DNA sequences code for this CDR3. The chain links TRBV18 to TRBJ1-1, with TRBD1 matching over 7 bases. Germline values: CDR1 KGHSH, CDR2 LQKENI. The CDR3 runs 14 residues. V shed 3 bases, J shed 1 base, and the junction held 2 bases outside the gene matches. CDR3 nucleotide sequence: TGTGCCAGCTCACCCGGACAGGCGAACACTGAAGCTTTCTTT. Protein product: CASSPGQANTEAFF.

The chain links TRBV18 to TRBJ2-7; 7 positions agree with TRBD2. J was trimmed by 6 bases and V by 3 bases; bases with no gene match: 8. The CDR3 totals 14 residues. Germline loops: CDR1 KGHSH, CDR2 LQKENI. In nucleotides, the CDR3 is TGTGCCAGCTCACCCCCCCCTGCGGGAGTCGAGCAGTACTTC. Amino acids: CASSPPPAGVEQYF.

The chain links TRBV11-2 to TRBJ2-3, with a possible D match to TRBD1 (6 bases). The V gene's germline CDR1 is SGHAT and CDR2 FQNNGV. Trimming took 7 bases from V and 5 from J, leaving 13 bases between them. This CDR3 spans 13 amino acids. The CDR3 loop reads CASTLQGRDTQYF. The CDR3 nucleotides read TGTGCCAGCACCCTACAGGGAAGAGATACGCAGTATTTT.

CDR3 sequence reads: CASSYSRVTGELFF. In DNA, the CDR3 is TGTGCCAGCAGTTACTCTAGGGTCACCGGGGAGCTGTTTTTT. This chain joins TRBV6-5 and TRBJ2-2; D gene unclear. Deletions cut 0 bases from V and 4 bases from J, with 6 bases between. The CDR3 length is 14 residues. Germline V gene lookup returns CDR1 MNHEY and CDR2 SVGAGI.

The gene calls are TRBV6-5 and TRBJ2-5, with a weak D call TRBD1 (5 bases). The CDR3 sequence is 14 residues long. Germline V CDR1 and CDR2: MNHEY, SVGAGI. Trimming removed 4 bases at V and 5 bases at J, with 14 bases between. CDR3 in amino acids: CASSSPGRAETQYF. The CDR3 region has the DNA TGTGCCAGCAGTTCTCCGGGCAGGGCTGAGACCCAGTACTTC.

Regarding this clone: The sample holds other DNA sequences that translate to the same CDR3. V gene TRBV28 combines with J gene TRBJ2-7, with D possibly TRBD1 on 6 matching bases. Trimming removed 4 bases from V and 3 bases from J, with 13 bases in between. The CDR3 has 14 amino acids. Per germline, CDR1 MDHEN and CDR2 SYDVKM. In nucleotides, the CDR3 is TGTGCCAGCAGTTCACCAACAGGGAACTACGAGCAGTACTTC. This codes for CASSSPTGNYEQYF. Together with reference TRBV28 and TRBJ2-7, the CDR3 gives the full variable domain: DVKVTQSSRYLVKRTGEKVFLECVQDMDHENMFWYRQDPGLGLRLIYFSYDVKMKEKGDIPEGYSVSREKKERFSLILESASTNQTSMYLCASSSPTGNYEQYFGPGTRLTVT.

The J gene is TRBJ1-4, the V gene TRBV15; 11 positions match TRBD1. V lost 3 bases to trimming and J lost 7 bases; unmatched junction nucleotides: 4. In germline, CDR1 is LNHNV, CDR2 YYDKDF (reference sequence). The CDR3 runs to 15 residues. DNA for the CDR3: TGTGCCACCAGCAGGGGGACAGGGGGAGGTGAAAAACTGTTTTTT. It yields the protein CATSRGTGGGEKLFF.

The chain recombines TRBV11-3 with TRBJ2-1; the D gene is possibly TRBD2 (5 bases). The ends were cut back, 3 bases at V and 1 base at J, with 13 bases in the middle. CDR3 length: 16 amino acids. The germline CDR1 and CDR2 sequences are SGHNT and YENEEA. CDR3 coding DNA: TGTGCCAGCAGCTTTGCAGCGGAGAAGTCCTACAATGAGCAGTTCTTC. Its translation is CASSFAAEKSYNEQFF.

The rearrangement uses TRBV28 and TRBJ1-1; 10 bases match TRBD1. CDR3 length equals 15 residues. V trimming: 5 bases; J trimming: 4 bases; junction bases outside the gene matches: 7. Germline loops: CDR1 MDHEN, CDR2 SYDVKM. The CDR3: CASSDPGTGATEAFF. Here the CDR3 DNA reads TGTGCCAGCAGTGACCCCGGGACAGGGGCCACTGAAGCTTTCTTT.

CDR3 DNA: TGTGCCAGTAGTATCTTAGGACTAGCGGGAGCAGCAGATACGCAGTATTTT. Translation gives CASSILGLAGAADTQYF. The rearrangement uses TRBV19 and TRBJ2-3; TRBD2 matches 13 bases. The junction had 7 bases not matched to a gene; V was cut back by 3 bases and J by 4 bases. There are 17 residues in the CDR3. CDR1 is LNHDA, CDR2 SQIVND, per germline (reference sequence).

J is TRBJ2-7 and V is TRBV7-9, with D perhaps matching TRBD2 (5 bases). This CDR3 comprises 14 residues. Germline CDR1 SEHNR, CDR2 FQNEAQ (reference sequence). V dropped 0 bases and J dropped 6 bases, with 12 bases sitting between them. The CDR3 nucleotides are TGTGCCAGCAGCTTAGCGGCGGGTAACGGCGAGCAGTACTTC. Translating gives CASSLAAGNGEQYF. Looking up the rest from reference TRBV7-9 and TRBJ2-7 gives the full variable domain: DTGVSQNPRHKITKRGQNVTFRCDPISEHNRLYWYRQTLGQGPEFLTYFQNEAQLEKSRLLSDRFSAERPKGSFSTLEIQRTEQGDSAMYLCASSLAAGNGEQYFGPGTRLTVT.

The V call is TRBV27, the J call TRBJ2-1, with TRBD1 identical over 9 bases. Germline trimming cut 6 bases from V and 6 bases from J; bases unmatched to any gene: 9. This CDR3 has 15 residues. Per the germline V gene, CDR1 is MNHEY and CDR2 is SMNVEV (reference sequence). Here the CDR3 DNA reads TGTGCCAGCAGAATAAACAGGGGGCTAGGCAATGAGCAGTTCTTC. Translation gives CASRINRGLGNEQFF.

J is TRBJ2-7 and V is TRBV28; a possible D gene is TRBD2 (7 bases). The germline gives CDR1 MDHEN, CDR2 SYDVKM. With 10 bases removed from V and 6 bases from J, the gap between germline ends came to 19 bases. The CDR3 extends over 13 amino acids. The CDR3 DNA follows: TGTGCCACCGCCGAGGGGGGGGCCCCCGAGCAGTACTTC. It encodes CATAEGGAPEQYF.